This is a list of T cell receptor beta chains from one sample in a study of T cell repertoires in cytomegalovirus infection. TCRdb reprocessed the reads with MiXCR, giving one entry per CDR3 protein. The sample lists about 150,000 distinct CDR3 sequences; over 30% were seen once. Their antigens are not known. The sample in question was CD8+ T cells from cultured PBMCs, obtained from culture after CMV antigen stimulation. The receptors derive from a human donor in good health (CMV status not recorded). Some clones in this sample may be carry-over from other donors' samples. The conserved cysteine and the conserved F or W are not part of the CDR3 here. A D gene is named only where the DNA matches it firmly. The listing skips clone size in some rows; elsewhere it reads once, few, many or a size class.

d_call clone_size v_call cdr3_aa
NA few TRBV13 ASSLIRSQETQY
NA NA TRBV6-8 ASSYSPGGRNTEAF
NA NA TRBV9 ASSVGHGDTQY
NA NA TRBV18 ASSPTAGYSPLH
TRBD2 many TRBV7-2 ASSVSLSGLAAYNEQF
NA NA TRBV7-8 ASSPRTHKTQY
TRBD1 NA TRBV7-6 ASSPGTVFATNEKLF
NA NA TRBV28 ASSLIHTGELF
NA many TRBV7-2 ASSPRSTGYT
TRBD1 few TRBV19 ASSLPITGGNQPQH
NA few TRBV7-6 ASSLGPTGSGIYEQY
NA NA TRBV6-1 ASTLQVVNTEAF
NA NA TRBV12-3/TRBV12-4 ASSSGPYGYT
NA NA TRBV19 ASRGGLDEQF
NA few TRBV14 ASTPDTQNLFYGYT
NA NA TRBV7-8 ASSPPDSDPGNTIN
NA few TRBV4-1 ASSQVDTDRSYNEQF
TRBD1 NA TRBV27 ASSLLTGGTDTQY
TRBD1 NA TRBV6-1 ASSWVGTGGGGYT
NA NA TRBV6-2/TRBV6-3 ASSQQGPQPQH
NA NA TRBV12-3/TRBV12-4 ASSPNDAYEQY
NA NA TRBV7-6 ASSPLGAYEQY